This T cell receptor (beta chain) originates from a study of early T cells in non-severe SARS-CoV-2 infection. Study overall: Unpaired chains resulted from sequencing bulk RNA of unsorted whole blood.

The protocol attached unique molecular identifiers to individual cDNA molecules. TCRdb re-analysed the 5' RACE reads in MiXCR, keeping a single row per CDR3 protein. Here the sample spans about 60,000 distinct CDR3 sequences, 12% being singletons. This clonotype has at least ten counts. The CDR3 runs to 16 residues. V lost 0 bases, J lost 2 bases, and 14 bases lay in between. In germline, CDR1 is LGHNA, CDR2 YNFKEQ. Sequencing was performed on whole blood. The rearrangement uses TRBV4-2 and TRBJ2-7, with a weak D call TRBD2 (6 bases). The sequence was collected from an adult who was a healthcare worker with PCR-confirmed SARS-CoV-2 infection or an uninfected control (not recorded which). CDR3 amino acids: CASSQDLGDSTYEQYF. Written as DNA, the CDR3 is TGTGCCAGCAGCCAAGATCTGGGGGACTCAACCTACGAGCAGTACTTC.